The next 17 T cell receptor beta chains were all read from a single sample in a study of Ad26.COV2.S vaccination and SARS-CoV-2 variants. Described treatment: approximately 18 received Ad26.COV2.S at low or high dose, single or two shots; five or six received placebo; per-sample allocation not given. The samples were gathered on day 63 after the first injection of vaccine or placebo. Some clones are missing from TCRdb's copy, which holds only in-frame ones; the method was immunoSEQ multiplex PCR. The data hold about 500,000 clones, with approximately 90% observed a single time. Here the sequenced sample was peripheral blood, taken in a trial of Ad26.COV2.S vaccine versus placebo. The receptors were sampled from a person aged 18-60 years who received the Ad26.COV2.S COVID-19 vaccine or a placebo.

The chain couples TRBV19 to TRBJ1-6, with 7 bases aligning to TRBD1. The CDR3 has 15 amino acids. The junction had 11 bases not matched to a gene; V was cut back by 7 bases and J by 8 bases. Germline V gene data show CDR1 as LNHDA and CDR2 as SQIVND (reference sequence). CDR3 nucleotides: TGTGCCAGTAACCCGACAGGGAGAAAGGATTCACCCCTCCACTTT. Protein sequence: CASNPTGRKDSPLHF.

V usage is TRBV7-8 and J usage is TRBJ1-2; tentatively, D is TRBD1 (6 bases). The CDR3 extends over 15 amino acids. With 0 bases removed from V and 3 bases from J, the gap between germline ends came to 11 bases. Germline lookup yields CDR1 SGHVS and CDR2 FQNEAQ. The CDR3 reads CASSLAQDRHYGYTF. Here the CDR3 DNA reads TGTGCCAGCAGCTTAGCGCAAGACAGGCACTATGGCTACACCTTC. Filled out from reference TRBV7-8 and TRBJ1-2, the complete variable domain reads GAGVSQSPRYKVAKRGQDVALRCDPISGHVSLFWYQQALGQGPEFLTYFQNEAQLDKSGLPSDRFFAERPEGSVSTLKIQRTQQEDSAVYLCASSLAQDRHYGYTFGSGTRLTVV.

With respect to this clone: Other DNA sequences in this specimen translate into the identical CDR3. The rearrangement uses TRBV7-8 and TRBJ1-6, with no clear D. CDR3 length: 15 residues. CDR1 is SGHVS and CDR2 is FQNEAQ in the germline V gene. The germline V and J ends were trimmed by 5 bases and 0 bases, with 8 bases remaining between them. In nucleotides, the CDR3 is TGTGCCAGCAGCCCGGGGAGCTCCTATAATTCACCCCTCCACTTT. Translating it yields CASSPGSSYNSPLHF.

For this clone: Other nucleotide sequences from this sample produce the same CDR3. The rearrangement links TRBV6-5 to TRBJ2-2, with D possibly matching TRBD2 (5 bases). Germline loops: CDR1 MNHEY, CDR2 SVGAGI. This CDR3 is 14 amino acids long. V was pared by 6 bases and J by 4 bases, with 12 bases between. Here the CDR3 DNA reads TGTGCCAGCAGCCGGGAAGGGTTCACCGGGGAGCTGTTTTTT. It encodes CASSREGFTGELFF.

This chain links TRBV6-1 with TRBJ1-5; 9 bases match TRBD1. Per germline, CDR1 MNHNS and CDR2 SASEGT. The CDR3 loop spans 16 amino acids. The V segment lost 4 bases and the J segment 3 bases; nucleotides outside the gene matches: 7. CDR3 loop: CASSVWTGAINQPQHF. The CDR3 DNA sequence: TGTGCCAGCAGTGTGTGGACAGGGGCGATCAATCAGCCCCAGCATTTT.

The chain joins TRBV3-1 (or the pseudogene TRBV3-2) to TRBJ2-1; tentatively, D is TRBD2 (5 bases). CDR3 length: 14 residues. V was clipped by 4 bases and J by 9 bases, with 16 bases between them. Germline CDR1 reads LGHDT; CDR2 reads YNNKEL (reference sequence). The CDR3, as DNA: TGTGCCAGCAGCCCGGGCGGACTTCCTGTTGAGCAGTTCTTC. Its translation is CASSPGGLPVEQFF.

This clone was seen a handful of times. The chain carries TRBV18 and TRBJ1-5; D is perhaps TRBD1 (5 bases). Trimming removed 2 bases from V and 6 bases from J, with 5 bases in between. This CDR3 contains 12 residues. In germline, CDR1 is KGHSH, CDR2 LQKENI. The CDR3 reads CASSPGAQPQHF. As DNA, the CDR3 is TGTGCCAGCTCACCAGGGGCTCAGCCCCAGCATTTT.

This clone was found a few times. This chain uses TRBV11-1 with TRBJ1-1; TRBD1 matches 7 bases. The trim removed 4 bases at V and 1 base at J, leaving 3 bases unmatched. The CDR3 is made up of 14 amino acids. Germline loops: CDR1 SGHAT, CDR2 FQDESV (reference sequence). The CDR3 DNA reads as TGTGCCAGCAGCTCGGACAGGAGGAACACTGAAGCTTTCTTT. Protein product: CASSSDRRNTEAFF.

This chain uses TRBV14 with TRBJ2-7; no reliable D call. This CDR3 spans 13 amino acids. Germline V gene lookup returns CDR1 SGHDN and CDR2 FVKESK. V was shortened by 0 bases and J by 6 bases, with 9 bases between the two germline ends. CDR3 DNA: TGTGCCAGCAGCCAAGATCGGAGAGTCGAGCAGTACTTC. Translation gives CASSQDRRVEQYF.

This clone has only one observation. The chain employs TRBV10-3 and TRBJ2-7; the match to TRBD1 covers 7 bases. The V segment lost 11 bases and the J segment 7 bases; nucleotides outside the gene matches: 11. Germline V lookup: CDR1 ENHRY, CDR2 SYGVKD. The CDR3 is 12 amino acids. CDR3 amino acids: CAARGQPLEQYF. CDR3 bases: TGTGCCGCCCGGGGACAGCCTTTAGAGCAGTACTTC.

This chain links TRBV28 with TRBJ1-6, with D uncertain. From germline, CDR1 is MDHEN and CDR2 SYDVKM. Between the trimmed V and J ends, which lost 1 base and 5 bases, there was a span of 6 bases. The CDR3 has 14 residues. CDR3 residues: CASSLSLNNSPLHF. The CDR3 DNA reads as TGTGCCAGCAGTTTATCGCTGAATAATTCACCCCTCCACTTT. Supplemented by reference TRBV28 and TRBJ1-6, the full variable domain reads DVKVTQSSRYLVKRTGEKVFLECVQDMDHENMFWYRQDPGLGLRLIYFSYDVKMKEKGDIPEGYSVSREKKERFSLILESASTNQTSMYLCASSLSLNNSPLHFGNGTRLTVT.

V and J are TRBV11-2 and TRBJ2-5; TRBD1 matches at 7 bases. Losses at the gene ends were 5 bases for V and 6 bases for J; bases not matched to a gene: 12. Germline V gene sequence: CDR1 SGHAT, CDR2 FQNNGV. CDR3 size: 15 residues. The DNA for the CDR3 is TGTGCCAGCAGCGAAACCATCGGGACAGTAAAGACCCAGTACTTC. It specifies CASSETIGTVKTQYF.

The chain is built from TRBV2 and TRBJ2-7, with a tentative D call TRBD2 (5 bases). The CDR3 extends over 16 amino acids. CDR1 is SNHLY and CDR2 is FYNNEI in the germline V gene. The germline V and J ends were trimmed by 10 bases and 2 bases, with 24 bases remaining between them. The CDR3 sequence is CAIGKGSGKTPYEQYF. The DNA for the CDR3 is TGTGCCATCGGGAAAGGATCGGGCAAAACCCCCTACGAGCAGTACTTC.

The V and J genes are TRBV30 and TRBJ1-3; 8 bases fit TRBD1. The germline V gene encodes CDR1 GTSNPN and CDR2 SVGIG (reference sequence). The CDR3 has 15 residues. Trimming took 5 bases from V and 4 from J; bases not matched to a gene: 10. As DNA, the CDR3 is TGTGCCTGGGAGCCAGGGGGCGCATCCGGAAACACCATATATTTT. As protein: CAWEPGGASGNTIYF.

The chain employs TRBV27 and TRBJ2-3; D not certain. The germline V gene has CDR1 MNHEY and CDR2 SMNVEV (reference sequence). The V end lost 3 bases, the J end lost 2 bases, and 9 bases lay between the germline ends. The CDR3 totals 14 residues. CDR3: CASSLGQITDTQYF. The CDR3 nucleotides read TGTGCCAGCAGTTTGGGTCAGATCACAGATACGCAGTATTTT.

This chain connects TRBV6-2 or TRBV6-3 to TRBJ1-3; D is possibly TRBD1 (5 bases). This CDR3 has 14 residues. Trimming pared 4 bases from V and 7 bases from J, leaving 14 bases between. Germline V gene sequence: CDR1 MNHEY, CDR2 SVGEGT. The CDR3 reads CASSSQVLGNTIYF. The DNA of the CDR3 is TGTGCCAGCAGTTCACAGGTTCTCGGGAACACCATATATTTT.

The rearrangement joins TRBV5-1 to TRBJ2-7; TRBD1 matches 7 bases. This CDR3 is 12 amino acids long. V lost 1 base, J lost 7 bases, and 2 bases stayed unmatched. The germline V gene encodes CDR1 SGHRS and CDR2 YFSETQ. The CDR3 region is CASSLTGEEQYF. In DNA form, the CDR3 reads TGCGCCAGCAGCTTGACAGGGGAGGAGCAGTACTTC.